These 7 T cell receptor beta chains were sequenced from one sample in a study of blood T cell repertoires in COVID-19. Some clones are missing from TCRdb's copy, which holds only in-frame ones; the method was immunoSEQ multiplex PCR. The sample includes under 80,000 clones, around 79% of them seen just once. Sequenced material: peripheral blood. The source of these receptors is a human donor in a cohort sampled during active COVID-19.

This chain joins TRBV11-2 and TRBJ1-2; the D gene is possibly TRBD1 (6 bases). This CDR3 has 14 amino acids. V lost 5 bases and J 7 bases, leaving 17 bases between the germline ends. Germline values: CDR1 SGHAT, CDR2 FQNNGV. CDR3 sequence reads: CASSDIRGGAGYTF. CDR3 nucleotides: TGTGCCAGCAGCGACATTAGGGGGGGCGCTGGCTACACCTTC. Supplemented by reference TRBV11-2 and TRBJ1-2, the full variable domain reads EAGVAQSPRYKIIEKRQSVAFWCNPISGHATLYWYQQILGQGPKLLIQFQNNGVVDDSQLPKDRFSAERLKGVDSTLKIQPAKLEDSAVYLCASSDIRGGAGYTFGSGTRLTVV.

Here the CDR3 DNA reads TGTGCCAGCAGCCCTGACAGGGGTCGCACCGGGGAGCTGTTTTTT. Protein sequence: CASSPDRGRTGELFF. The chain is built from TRBV7-6 and TRBJ2-2; 8 positions agree with TRBD1. The CDR3 runs to 15 residues. V lost 5 bases and J lost 4; bases outside the gene matches: 6. CDR1 is SGHVS and CDR2 is FNYEAQ in the germline V gene.

The CDR3 DNA sequence: TGCGCCAGCAGCTCAGATTCCTACCGGGCCATATCCGCGGGAGAGCAGTACTTC. It is translated as CASSSDSYRAISAGEQYF. The chain joins TRBV5-1 to TRBJ2-7; TRBD2 is a possible D gene (6 bases). Germline CDR1 reads SGHRS; CDR2 reads YFSETQ. V gave up 3 bases and J gave up 7 bases, with 29 bases separating them. The CDR3 length is 18 residues.

The rearrangement links TRBV11-3 to TRBJ2-7, with 11 bases lining up with TRBD2. CDR3 length: 15 amino acids. Germline V CDR1 and CDR2: SGHNT, YENEEA. Trimming removed 7 bases from V and 5 bases from J; junction bases left unmatched: 10. The CDR3 spells CASTRTSGSMNEQYF. In DNA, the CDR3 is TGTGCCAGCACCCGAACTAGCGGGAGTATGAACGAGCAGTACTTC. Supplemented by reference TRBV11-3 and TRBJ2-7, the full variable domain reads EAGVVQSPRYKIIEKKQPVAFWCNPISGHNTLYWYLQNLGQGPELLIRYENEEAVDDSQLPKDRFSAERLKGVDSTLKIQPAELGDSAVYLCASTRTSGSMNEQYFGPGTRLTVT.

The chain recombines TRBV7-6 with TRBJ1-5; no reliable D call. The V and J ends lost 2 bases and 0 bases respectively, with 8 bases between them. CDR3 length equals 15 residues. Germline V CDR1 and CDR2: SGHVS, FNYEAQ. The chain's CDR3 is CASSLYEDSNQPQHF. As DNA, the CDR3 is TGTGCCAGCAGCTTATACGAGGATAGCAATCAGCCCCAGCATTTT.

The chain couples TRBV3-1 (or the pseudogene TRBV3-2) to TRBJ2-1, with 10 bases fitting TRBD2. CDR1 and CDR2 (germline): LGHDT, YNNKEL (reference sequence). This CDR3 has 16 amino acids. Unmatched junction bases numbered 6, after V lost 1 base and J lost 6 bases. The CDR3: CASSQGPAGGTNEQFF. The CDR3 coding sequence is TGTGCCAGCAGCCAAGGACCAGCGGGAGGGACCAATGAGCAGTTCTTC.

The rearrangement joins TRBV5-6 to TRBJ1-2; D is perhaps TRBD1 (6 bases). Germline CDR1 is SGHDT and CDR2 is YYEEEE. V gave up 5 bases and J gave up 0 bases, with 8 bases separating them. This CDR3 region has 13 residues. The CDR3 sequence is CASRTGSNYGYTF. The CDR3 DNA sequence: TGTGCCAGCAGGACAGGCTCTAACTATGGCTACACCTTC.